The sequence of this TCR beta chain was determined in a study of blood T cell repertoires in COVID-19. For the study at large: Specimens from acute and convalescent COVID-19 originated in the United States, Italy and Spain.

Study processing details: Scientists estimated how many nucleated cells there were by amplifying reference gene primers. Repertoires were generated with immunoSEQ multiplex PCR, while TCRdb's copy carries only in-frame clones and drops some. The V and J calls and clone size come from that table; D and trimming were worked out from the DNA. The sample lists about 140,000 clones; 65% to 80% were seen once. The germline V gene encodes CDR1 SQVTM and CDR2 ANQGSEA. Trimming shortened V by 6 bases and J by 0 bases, and 17 bases separated the two germline ends. The CDR3 covers 15 residues. The receptor was derived from a man aged 80 or over with acute or convalescent COVID-19. Material for sequencing was peripheral blood. J is TRBJ1-1 and V is TRBV29-1; tentative D call: TRBD1 (6 bases). The CDR3 loop is CSVGRGAGVNTEAFF. DNA of the CDR3: TGCAGCGTCGGTCGGGGGGCTGGGGTGAACACTGAAGCTTTCTTT.